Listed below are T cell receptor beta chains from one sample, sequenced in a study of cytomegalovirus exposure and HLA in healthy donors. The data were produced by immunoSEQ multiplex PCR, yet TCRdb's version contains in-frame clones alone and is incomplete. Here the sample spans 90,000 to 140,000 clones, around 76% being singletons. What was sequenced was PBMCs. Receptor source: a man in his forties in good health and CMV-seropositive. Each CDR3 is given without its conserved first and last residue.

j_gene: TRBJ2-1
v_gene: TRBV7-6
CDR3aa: ASSLGGTSGGRYNEQF

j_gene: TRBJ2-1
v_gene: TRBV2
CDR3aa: ASRNHRGAGEQQF

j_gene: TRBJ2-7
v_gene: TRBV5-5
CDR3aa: ASSLPLYEQY

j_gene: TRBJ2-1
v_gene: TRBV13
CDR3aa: ASSSRGDIGSYNEQF

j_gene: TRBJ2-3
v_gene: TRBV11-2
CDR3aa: ASSPRWDITDTQY

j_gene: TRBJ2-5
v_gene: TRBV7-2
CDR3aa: ASSLTKETQY

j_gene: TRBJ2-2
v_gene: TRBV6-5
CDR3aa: ASSNGQGDTGELF

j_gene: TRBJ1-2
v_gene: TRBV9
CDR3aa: ASSPQSGTGYGYT

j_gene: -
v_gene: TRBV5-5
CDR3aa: ASSLVTRAGSEQY

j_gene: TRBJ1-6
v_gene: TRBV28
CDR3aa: ASNLLQGLGSYNSPLH

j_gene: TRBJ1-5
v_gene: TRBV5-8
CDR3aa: ASSSFQIGGWPQH

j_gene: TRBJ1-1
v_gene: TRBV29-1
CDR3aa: SAGGHGTEAF

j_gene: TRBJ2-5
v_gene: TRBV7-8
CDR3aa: ASSLRTSGETQY

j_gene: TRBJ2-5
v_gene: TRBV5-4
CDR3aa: ASSFTGKHQETQY

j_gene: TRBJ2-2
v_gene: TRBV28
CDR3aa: ASSSWPQDISGELF

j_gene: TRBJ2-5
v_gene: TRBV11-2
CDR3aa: ASSTNGWTQY

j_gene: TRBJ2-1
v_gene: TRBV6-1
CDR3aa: ATARDRSYNEQF

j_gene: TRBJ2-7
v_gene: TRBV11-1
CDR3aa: ASSSLSGQIYEQY

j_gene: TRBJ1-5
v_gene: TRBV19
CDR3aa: ASSETGQGARLKPQH

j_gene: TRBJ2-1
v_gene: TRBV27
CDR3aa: ASSGGLAGFYNEQF

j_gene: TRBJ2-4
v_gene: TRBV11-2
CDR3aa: ASSLILPGDENSQY

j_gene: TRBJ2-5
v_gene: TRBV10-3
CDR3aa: AIGEQETQY

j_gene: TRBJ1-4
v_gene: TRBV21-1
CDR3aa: ASSKSVKGGKLF

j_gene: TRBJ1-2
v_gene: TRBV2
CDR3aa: ASRQGFANYGYT

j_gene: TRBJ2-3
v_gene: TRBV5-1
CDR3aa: ASSLAAGGADTQY

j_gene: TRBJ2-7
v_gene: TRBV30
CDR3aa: AWSVLQGTYEQY

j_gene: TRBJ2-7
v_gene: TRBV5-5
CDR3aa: ASSFGTVGYYEQY

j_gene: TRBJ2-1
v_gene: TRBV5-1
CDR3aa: ASSGLAGGGGEQF

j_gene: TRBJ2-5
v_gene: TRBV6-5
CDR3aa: ASSGGPWETQY

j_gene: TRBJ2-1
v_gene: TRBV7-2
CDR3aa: ASSSGTGVYNEQF

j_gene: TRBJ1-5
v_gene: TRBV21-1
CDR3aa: ASSKALQGYSNQPQH

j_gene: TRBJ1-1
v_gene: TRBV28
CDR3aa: ASSPGGITEAF

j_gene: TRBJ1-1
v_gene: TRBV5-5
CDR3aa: ASSLEQVMNTEAF

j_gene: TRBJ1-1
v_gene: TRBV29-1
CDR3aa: SVEGQGYLNTEAF

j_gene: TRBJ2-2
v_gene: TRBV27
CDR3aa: ASSSQNTRGAGELF

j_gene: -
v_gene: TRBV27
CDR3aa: ASSLSSRVSYEQY

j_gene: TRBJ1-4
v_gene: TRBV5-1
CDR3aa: ASSLQGFRNEKLF

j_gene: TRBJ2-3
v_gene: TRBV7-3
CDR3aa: ASSLGGHTDTQY

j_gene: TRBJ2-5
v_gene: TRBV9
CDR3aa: ASSVTGETQY

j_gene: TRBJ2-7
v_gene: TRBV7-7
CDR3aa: ASSLAYGLLYEQY

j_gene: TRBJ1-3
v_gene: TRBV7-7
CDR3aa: ASSLRQGFSGNTIY

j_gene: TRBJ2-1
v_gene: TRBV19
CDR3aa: ASSARAGEREQF

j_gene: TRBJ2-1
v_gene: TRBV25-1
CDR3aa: ASSVQGSPYNEQF

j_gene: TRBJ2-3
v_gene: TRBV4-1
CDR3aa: ASTRGGGADTQY

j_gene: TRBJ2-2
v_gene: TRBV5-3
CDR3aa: ARSLDGNTGELF

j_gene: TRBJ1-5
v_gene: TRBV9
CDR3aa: ASSVRDSEPQH

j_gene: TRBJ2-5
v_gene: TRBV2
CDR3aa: ASTRGHPGQETQY

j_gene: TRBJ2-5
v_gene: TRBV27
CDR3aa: ASSFSEGAKTQY

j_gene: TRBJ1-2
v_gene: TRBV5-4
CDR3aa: ASGISAQGRINYGYT

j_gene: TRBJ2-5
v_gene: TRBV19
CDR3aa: ASSLSQGPGQQY